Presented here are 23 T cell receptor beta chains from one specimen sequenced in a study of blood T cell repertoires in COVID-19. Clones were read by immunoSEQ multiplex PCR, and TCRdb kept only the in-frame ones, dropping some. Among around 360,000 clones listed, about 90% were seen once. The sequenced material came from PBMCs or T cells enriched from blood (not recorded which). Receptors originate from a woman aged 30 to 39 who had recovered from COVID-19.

CDR3 DNA sequence: TGTGCCAGCAGCTTCGGAGCTTCGGGCGAGCAGTACTTC. It encodes CASSFGASGEQYF. The gene calls are TRBV5-4 and TRBJ2-7; D is unclear. CDR1 SGHNT and CDR2 YYREEE come from the germline V gene (reference sequence). Trimming removed 2 bases at V and 6 bases at J, with 12 bases between. The CDR3 loop spans 13 amino acids.

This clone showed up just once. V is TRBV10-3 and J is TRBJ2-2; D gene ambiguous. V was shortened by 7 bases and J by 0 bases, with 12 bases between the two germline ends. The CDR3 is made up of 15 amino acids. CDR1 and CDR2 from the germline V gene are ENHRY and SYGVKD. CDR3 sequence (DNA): TGTGCCATCACCCCGGGTGAAACGAACACCGGGGAGCTGTTTTTT. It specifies CAITPGETNTGELFF.

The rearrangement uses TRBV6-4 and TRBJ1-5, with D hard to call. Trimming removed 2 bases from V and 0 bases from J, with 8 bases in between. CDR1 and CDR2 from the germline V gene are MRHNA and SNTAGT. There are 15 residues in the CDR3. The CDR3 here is CASSDNRGSNQPQHF. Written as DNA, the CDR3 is TGTGCCAGCAGTGACAATCGGGGTAGCAATCAGCCCCAGCATTTT.

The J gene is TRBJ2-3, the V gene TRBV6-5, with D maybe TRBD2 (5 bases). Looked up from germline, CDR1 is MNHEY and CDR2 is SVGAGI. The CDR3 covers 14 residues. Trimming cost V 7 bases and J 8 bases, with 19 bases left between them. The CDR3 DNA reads TGTGCCAGCACCGTCCGCGGGCCGCCGGGTACGCAGTATTTT. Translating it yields CASTVRGPPGTQYF.

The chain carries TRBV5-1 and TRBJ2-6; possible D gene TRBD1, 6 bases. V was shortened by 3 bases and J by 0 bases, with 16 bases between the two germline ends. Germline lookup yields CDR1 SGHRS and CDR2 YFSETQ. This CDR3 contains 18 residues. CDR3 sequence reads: CASSSPGTTSSGANVLTF. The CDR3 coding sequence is TGCGCCAGCAGCTCGCCCGGGACAACTAGCTCTGGGGCCAACGTCCTGACTTTC.

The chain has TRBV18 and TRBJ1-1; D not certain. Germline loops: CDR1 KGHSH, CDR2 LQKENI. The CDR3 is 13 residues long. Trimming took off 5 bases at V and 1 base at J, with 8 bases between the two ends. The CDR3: CASSLGENTEAFF. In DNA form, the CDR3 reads TGTGCCAGCTCATTAGGAGAGAACACTGAAGCTTTCTTT.

As DNA, the CDR3 is TGTGCCACCAGAACTAGCGAATCGTACAATGAGCAGTTCTTC. Translating gives CATRTSESYNEQFF. The J gene is TRBJ2-1, the V gene TRBV15, with 7 bases fitting TRBD2. With 6 bases clipped from V and 4 bases from J, the junction kept 6 bases outside the gene matches. Germline V gene sequence: CDR1 LNHNV, CDR2 YYDKDF (reference sequence). The CDR3 contains 14 residues. Looking up the rest from reference TRBV15 and TRBJ2-1 gives the full variable domain: DAMVIQNPRYQVTQFGKPVTLSCSQTLNHNVMYWYQQKSSQAPKLLFHYYDKDFNNEADTPDNFQSRRPNTSFCFLDIRSPGLGDTAMYLCATRTSESYNEQFFGPGTRLTVL.

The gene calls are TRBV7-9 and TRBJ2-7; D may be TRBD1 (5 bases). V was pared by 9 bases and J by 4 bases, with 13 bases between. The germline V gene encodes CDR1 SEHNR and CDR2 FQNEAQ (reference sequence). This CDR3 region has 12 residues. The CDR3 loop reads CARGQRMYEQYF. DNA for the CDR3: TGTGCCAGAGGACAACGTATGTACGAGCAGTACTTC.

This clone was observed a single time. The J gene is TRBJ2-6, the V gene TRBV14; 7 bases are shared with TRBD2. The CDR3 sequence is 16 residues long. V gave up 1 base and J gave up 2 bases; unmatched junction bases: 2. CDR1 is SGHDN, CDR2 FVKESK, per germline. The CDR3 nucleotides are TGTGCCAGCAGCCAAGTCGGGGGGACTGGGGCCAACGTCCTGACTTTC. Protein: CASSQVGGTGANVLTF.

In DNA, the CDR3 is TGTGCCAGCAGGGGACAGGGGGCGCGTAATGAGCAGTTCTTC. Protein product: CASRGQGARNEQFF. The V gene is TRBV2, the J gene TRBJ2-1, with 12 bases that match TRBD1. V shed 6 bases and J 7 bases; nucleotides not matched to a gene: 4. Germline V gene data show CDR1 as SNHLY and CDR2 as FYNNEI. This CDR3 contains 14 residues.

CDR3 coding DNA: TGTGCCAGCAGCGTAAGTAGGGACAGGGGGCGCAATGAGCAGTTCTTC. Amino acid sequence: CASSVSRDRGRNEQFF. The chain is built from TRBV9 and TRBJ2-1, with 12 bases identical to TRBD1. The CDR3 has 16 amino acids. With 1 base clipped from V and 6 bases from J, the junction kept 5 bases outside the gene matches. Germline V lookup: CDR1 SGDLS, CDR2 YYNGEE.

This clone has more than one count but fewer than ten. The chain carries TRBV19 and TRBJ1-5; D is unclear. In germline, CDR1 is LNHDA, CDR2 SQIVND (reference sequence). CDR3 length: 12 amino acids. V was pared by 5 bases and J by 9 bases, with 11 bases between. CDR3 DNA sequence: TGTGCCAGTAGTCCCGGGATCTCGCCCCAGCATTTT. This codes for CASSPGISPQHF.

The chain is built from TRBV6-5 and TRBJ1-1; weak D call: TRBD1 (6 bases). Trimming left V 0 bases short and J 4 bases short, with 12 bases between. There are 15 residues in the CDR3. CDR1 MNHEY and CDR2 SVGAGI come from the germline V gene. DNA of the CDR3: TGTGCCAGCAGTTACTCGGCAGGGGCTCGCACTGAAGCTTTCTTT. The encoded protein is CASSYSAGARTEAFF.

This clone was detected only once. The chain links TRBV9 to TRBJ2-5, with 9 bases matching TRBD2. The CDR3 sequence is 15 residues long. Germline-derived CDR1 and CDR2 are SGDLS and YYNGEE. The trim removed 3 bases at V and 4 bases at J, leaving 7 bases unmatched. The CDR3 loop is CASSGASGAVETQYF. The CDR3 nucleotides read TGTGCCAGCAGCGGCGCTAGCGGGGCGGTAGAGACCCAGTACTTC.

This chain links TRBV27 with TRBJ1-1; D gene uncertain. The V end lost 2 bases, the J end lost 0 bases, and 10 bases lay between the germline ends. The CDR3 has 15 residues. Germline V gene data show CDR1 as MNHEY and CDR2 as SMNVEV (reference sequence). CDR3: CASSLHNGVNTEAFF. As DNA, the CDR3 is TGTGCCAGCAGTTTACATAATGGAGTGAACACTGAAGCTTTCTTT.

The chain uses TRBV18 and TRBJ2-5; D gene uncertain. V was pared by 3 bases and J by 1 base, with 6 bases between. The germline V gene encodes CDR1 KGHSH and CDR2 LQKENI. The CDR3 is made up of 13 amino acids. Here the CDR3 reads CASSPRSQETQYF. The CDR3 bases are TGTGCCAGCTCACCCCGGTCCCAAGAGACCCAGTACTTC.

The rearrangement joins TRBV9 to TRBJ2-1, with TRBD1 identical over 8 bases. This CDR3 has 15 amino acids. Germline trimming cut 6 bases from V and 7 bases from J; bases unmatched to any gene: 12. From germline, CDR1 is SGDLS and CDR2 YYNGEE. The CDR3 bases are TGTGCCAGCAAATCCGGGACAGGTAGTCGTAATGAGCAGTTCTTC. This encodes CASKSGTGSRNEQFF.

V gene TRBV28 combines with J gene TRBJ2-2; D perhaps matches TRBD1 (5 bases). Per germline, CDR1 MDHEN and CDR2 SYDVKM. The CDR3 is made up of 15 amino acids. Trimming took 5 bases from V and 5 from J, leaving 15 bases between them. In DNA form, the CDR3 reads TGTGCCAGCAGTGTTTCCAGGGCAACGACCGGGGAGCTGTTTTTT. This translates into CASSVSRATTGELFF.

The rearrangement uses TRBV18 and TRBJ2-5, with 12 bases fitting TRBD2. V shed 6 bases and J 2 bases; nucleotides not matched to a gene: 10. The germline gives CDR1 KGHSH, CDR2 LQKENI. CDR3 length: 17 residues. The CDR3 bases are TGTGCCAGCTCCGGACTAGCGGGGAGCCCTGTTCAAGAGACCCAGTACTTC. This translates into CASSGLAGSPVQETQYF.

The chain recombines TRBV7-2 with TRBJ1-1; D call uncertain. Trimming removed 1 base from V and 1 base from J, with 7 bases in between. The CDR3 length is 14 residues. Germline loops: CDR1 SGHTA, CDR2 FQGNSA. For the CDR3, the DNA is TGTGCCAGCAGCTTAGGGTTCAGGAACACTGAAGCTTTCTTT. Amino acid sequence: CASSLGFRNTEAFF.

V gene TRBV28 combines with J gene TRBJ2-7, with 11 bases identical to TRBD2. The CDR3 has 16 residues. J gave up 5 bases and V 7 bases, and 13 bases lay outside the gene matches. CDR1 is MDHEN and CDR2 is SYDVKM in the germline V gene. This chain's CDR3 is CASTDPSSGGMNEQYF. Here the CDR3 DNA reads TGTGCCAGCACCGACCCCTCTAGCGGGGGGATGAACGAGCAGTACTTC.

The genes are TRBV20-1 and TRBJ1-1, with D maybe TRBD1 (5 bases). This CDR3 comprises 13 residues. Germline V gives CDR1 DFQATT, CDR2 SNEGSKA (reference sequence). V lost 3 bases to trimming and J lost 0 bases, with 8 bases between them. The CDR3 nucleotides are TGCAGTGCTAGTTCCAGGGTGAACACTGAAGCTTTCTTT. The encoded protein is CSASSRVNTEAFF.

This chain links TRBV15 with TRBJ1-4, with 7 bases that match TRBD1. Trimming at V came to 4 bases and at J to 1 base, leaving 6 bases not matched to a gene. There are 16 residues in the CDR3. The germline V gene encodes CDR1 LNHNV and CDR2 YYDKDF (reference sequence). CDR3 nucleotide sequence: TGTGCCACCAGCACAGACAGGGAAGGAACTAATGAAAAACTGTTTTTT. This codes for CATSTDREGTNEKLFF.